One and the same sample provided the 6 T cell receptor beta chains below, sequenced in a study of identical twins. TCRdb re-called the 5' RACE reads with MiXCR, one entry per CDR3 protein. Altogether about 890,000 distinct CDR3 sequences are present, approximately 13% being singletons, with the ten largest covering about 1.5%. A further study also used this sample, focusing on yellow fever vaccine responses in identical twins.

Sequences were obtained from PBMCs. The origin of the receptors is a young woman in good health.

The rearrangement uses TRBV5-1 and TRBJ2-7, with D hard to call. The CDR3 loop spans 14 amino acids. With 3 bases removed from V and 5 bases from J, the gap between germline ends came to 15 bases. In germline, CDR1 is SGHRS, CDR2 YFSETQ. The CDR3 DNA sequence: TGCGCCAGCAGCTCGGCCACTCGGGTCCACGAGCAGTACTTC. Translation gives CASSSATRVHEQYF. The variable domain in full, with the rest retrieved from reference TRBV5-1 and TRBJ2-7, is KAGVTQTPRYLIKTRGQQVTLSCSPISGHRSVSWYQQTPGQGLQFLFEYFSETQRNKGNFPGRFSGRQFSNSRSEMNVSTLELGDSALYLCASSSATRVHEQYFGPGTRLTVT.

This chain uses TRBV12-3 or TRBV12-4 with TRBJ1-1; weak D call: TRBD1 (6 bases). Trimming took off 6 bases at V and 5 bases at J, with 22 bases between the two ends. This CDR3 contains 16 residues. This chain's CDR3 is CASRKGGLGGGTEAFF. In DNA, the CDR3 is TGTGCCAGCAGGAAGGGGGGGCTGGGTGGTGGAACTGAAGCTTTCTTT.

This chain uses TRBV4-1 with TRBJ1-1; no definite D call. Trimming took 1 base from V and 2 from J, leaving 11 bases between them. CDR1 MGHRA and CDR2 YSYEKL come from the germline V gene. This CDR3 is built from 15 residues. CDR3 sequence: CASSQAFSVNTEAFF. CDR3 DNA sequence: TGCGCCAGCAGCCAAGCTTTTTCTGTAAACACTGAAGCTTTCTTT.

CDR3 in amino acids: CASSETARDGYTF. In DNA form, the CDR3 reads TGTGCCAGCAGTGAGACGGCCAGGGATGGCTACACCTTC. The rearrangement uses TRBV2 and TRBJ1-2; D might be TRBD1 (5 bases). Germline lookup yields CDR1 SNHLY and CDR2 FYNNEI. The CDR3 is 13 residues long. V was cut by 3 bases and J by 6 bases, with 11 bases left in between.

This clonotype was seen a few times. The rearrangement uses TRBV10-3 and TRBJ2-1; no reliable D call. Deletions cut 0 bases from V and 4 bases from J, with 7 bases between. The germline V gene encodes CDR1 ENHRY and CDR2 SYGVKD. The CDR3 consists of 14 residues. The CDR3 region is CAISESAKYNEQFF. CDR3 in DNA: TGTGCCATCAGTGAGTCAGCGAAATACAATGAGCAGTTCTTC.

The rearrangement links TRBV29-1 to TRBJ2-1; perhaps TRBD1 as D (5 bases). V gave up 4 bases and J gave up 0 bases, with 13 bases separating them. In germline, CDR1 is SQVTM, CDR2 ANQGSEA. This CDR3 region has 15 residues. The CDR3 protein is CSVAPRVSSYNEQFF. In nucleotides, the CDR3 is TGCAGCGTTGCTCCCAGGGTAAGCTCCTACAATGAGCAGTTCTTC.